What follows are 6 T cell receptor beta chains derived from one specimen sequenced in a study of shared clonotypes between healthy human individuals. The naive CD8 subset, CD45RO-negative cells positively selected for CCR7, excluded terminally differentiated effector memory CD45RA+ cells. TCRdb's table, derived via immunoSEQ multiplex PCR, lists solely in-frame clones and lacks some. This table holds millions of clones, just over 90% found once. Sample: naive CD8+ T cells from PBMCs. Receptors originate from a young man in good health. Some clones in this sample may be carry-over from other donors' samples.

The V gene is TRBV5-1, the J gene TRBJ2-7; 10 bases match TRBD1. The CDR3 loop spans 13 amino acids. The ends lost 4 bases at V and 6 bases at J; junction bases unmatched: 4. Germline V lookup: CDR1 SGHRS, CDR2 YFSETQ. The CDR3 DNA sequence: TGCGCCAGCAGCGACGGACAGGGGGGCGAGCAGTACTTC. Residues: CASSDGQGGEQYF.

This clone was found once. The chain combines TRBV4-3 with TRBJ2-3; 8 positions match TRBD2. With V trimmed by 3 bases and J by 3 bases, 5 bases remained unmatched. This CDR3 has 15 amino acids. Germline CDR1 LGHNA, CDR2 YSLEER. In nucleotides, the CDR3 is TGCGCCAGCAGCCAGCTGCCGGGAGGGACAGATACGCAGTATTTT. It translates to CASSQLPGGTDTQYF.

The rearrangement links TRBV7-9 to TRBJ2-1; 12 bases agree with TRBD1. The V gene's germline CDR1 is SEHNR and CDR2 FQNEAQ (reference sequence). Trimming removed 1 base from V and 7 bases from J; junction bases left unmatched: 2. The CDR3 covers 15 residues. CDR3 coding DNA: TGTGCCAGCAGCTTAGAGGGACAGGGGGCAAATGAGCAGTTCTTC. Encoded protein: CASSLEGQGANEQFF.

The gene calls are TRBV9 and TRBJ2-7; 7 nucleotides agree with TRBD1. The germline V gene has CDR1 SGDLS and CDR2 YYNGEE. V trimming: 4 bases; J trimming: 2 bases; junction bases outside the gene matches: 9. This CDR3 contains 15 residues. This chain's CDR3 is CASSHGTAFPYEQYF. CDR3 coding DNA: TGTGCCAGCAGCCACGGGACAGCATTTCCCTACGAGCAGTACTTC.

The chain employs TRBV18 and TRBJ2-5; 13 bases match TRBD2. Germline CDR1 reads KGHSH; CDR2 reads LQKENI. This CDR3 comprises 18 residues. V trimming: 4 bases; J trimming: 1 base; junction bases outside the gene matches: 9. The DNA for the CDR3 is TGTGCCAGCTCACGGCTAGCGGGACTAGCGGGAATCCAAGAGACCCAGTACTTC. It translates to CASSRLAGLAGIQETQYF.

The CDR3: CASSPLGGSNQPQHF. In DNA form, the CDR3 reads TGCGCCAGCAGCCCCTTAGGGGGATCCAATCAGCCCCAGCATTTT. The chain combines TRBV4-1 with TRBJ1-5; possibly TRBD1 for D (6 bases). Germline V gene lookup returns CDR1 MGHRA and CDR2 YSYEKL. V gave up 4 bases and J gave up 3 bases, with 13 bases separating them. The length of the CDR3 is 15 residues.